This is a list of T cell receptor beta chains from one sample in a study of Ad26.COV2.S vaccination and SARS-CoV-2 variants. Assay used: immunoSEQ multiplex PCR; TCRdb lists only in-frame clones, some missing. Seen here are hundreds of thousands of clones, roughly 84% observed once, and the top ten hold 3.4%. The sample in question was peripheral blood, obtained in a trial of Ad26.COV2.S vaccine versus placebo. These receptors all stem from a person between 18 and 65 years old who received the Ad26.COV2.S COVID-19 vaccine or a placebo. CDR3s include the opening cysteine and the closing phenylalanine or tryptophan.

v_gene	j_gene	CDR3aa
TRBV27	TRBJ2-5	CASSLFQGEETQYF
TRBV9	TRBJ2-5	CASSVEGEGTQYF
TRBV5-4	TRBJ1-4	CASSARQGANEKLFF
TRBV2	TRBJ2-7	CASSSDRVYEQYF
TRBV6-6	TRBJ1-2	CASSYGTGQANYGYTF
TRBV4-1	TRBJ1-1	CASSQDGQGAKLNTEAFF
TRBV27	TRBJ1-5	CASRMTQVSNQPQHF
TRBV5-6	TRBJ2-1	CASSPDPNEQFF
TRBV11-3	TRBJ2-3	CASSLGGQGGTDTQYF
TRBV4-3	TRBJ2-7	CASSQGDRSYEQYF
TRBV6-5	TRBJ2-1	CASIGAGGLNEQFF
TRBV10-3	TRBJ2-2	CAISLTSGVGTGELFF
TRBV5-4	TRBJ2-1	CASRGSYNEQFF
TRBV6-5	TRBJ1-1	CASSYTNTEAFF
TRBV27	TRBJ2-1	CASSPSLAGESNEQFF
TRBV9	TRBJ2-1	CASSPRSADRGLSNEQFF
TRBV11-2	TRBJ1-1	CASSLKISEAFF
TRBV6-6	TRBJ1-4	CASSYAGSTNEKLFF
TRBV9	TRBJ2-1	CASSVTGVHEQFF
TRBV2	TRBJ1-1	CARALTGNTEAFF
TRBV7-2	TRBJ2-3	CASSLDEGWNTQYF
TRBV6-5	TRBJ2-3	CASSIAGAPQDTQYF
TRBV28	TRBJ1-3	CASSFSDRGNTIYF
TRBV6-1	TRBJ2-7	CASSEAGTGVSEQYF
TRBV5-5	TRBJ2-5	CASSPGLTGAFRETQYF
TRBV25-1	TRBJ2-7	CASSSTYEQYF
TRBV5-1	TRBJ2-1	CASSLGQGSYNEQFF
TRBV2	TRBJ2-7	CASIQGASYEQYF
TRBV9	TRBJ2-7	CASSEGLGATYEQYF
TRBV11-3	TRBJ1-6	CASSSGQSNSPLHF
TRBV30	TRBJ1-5	CAWSPDGPLSPQHF
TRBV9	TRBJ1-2	CASSVGDYGTYGYTF
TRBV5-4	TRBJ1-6	CASSSWPGAQSPLHF